The 23 T cell receptor beta chains in this list originate from one sample, sequenced in a study of read filtering for tumor transcriptome and immune sequencing. This library used roughly 400 ng RNA and molecular barcoded adaptors spanning alpha/delta and beta/gamma chains. TCRdb reprocessed the reads with MiXCR, giving one entry per CDR3 protein. Here the sample spans approximately 150,000 distinct CDR3 sequences, 13% being singletons. The sample was a population of CD138-negative cells sorted from bone marrow. Receptor source: a donor over 35 with multiple myeloma.

This clonotype was seen at least ten times. The chain has TRBV19 and TRBJ2-1; 10 bases match TRBD2. CDR3 length: 15 amino acids. CDR1 LNHDA and CDR2 SQIVND come from the germline V gene (reference sequence). After removal of 6 bases from V and 8 bases from J, the junction contained 10 bases not matched to a gene. The CDR3 sequence: CASRRASGSGDEQFF. CDR3 nucleotide sequence: TGTGCCAGTAGAAGGGCTAGCGGGAGTGGGGATGAGCAGTTCTTC.

This clonotype was counted many times. The chain uses TRBV4-1 and TRBJ2-2; possibly TRBD2 for D (5 bases). The germline CDR1 and CDR2 sequences are MGHRA and YSYEKL. This CDR3 region has 16 residues. V lost 1 base to trimming and J lost 0 bases, with 9 bases between them. The CDR3 here is CASSQVGSANTGELFF. CDR3 coding DNA: TGCGCCAGCAGCCAAGTGGGTAGCGCGAACACCGGGGAGCTGTTTTTT.

This clonotype turned up a few times. This clone may be a read error of a much larger clone one base away. This rearrangement joins TRBV12-3 or TRBV12-4 to TRBJ1-2; D possibly corresponds to TRBD1 (6 bases). CDR3 size: 14 residues. The ends were cut back, 5 bases at V and 12 bases at J, with 22 bases in the middle. The CDR3: CASSPNRVGGGHTF. CDR3 coding DNA: TGTGCCAGCAGTCCTAACAGGGTCGGAGGAGGCCACACCTTC.

This clonotype was observed many times. The genes are TRBV18 and TRBJ2-7; TRBD2 matches at 8 bases. The length of the CDR3 is 13 residues. Trimming cost V 2 bases and J 5 bases; bases outside gene matches: 2. Germline-derived CDR1 and CDR2 are KGHSH and LQKENI. This CDR3 is CASSPGTRDEQYF. CDR3 DNA: TGTGCCAGCTCACCAGGGACTAGGGACGAGCAGTACTTC.

This clonotype was seen a few times. This sequence joins TRBV6-6 and TRBJ1-1, with a tentative D call TRBD1 (5 bases). The ends were cut back, 6 bases at V and 0 bases at J, with 11 bases in the middle. Germline lookup yields CDR1 MNHNY and CDR2 SVGAGI (reference sequence). This CDR3 region has 14 residues. CDR3: CASRYRIMNTEAFF. The CDR3 bases are TGTGCCAGCAGATACAGGATTATGAACACTGAAGCTTTCTTT.

This clonotype was counted ten times or more. V is TRBV2 and J is TRBJ1-1; 8 nucleotides line up with TRBD1. The CDR3 spans 15 residues. With V trimmed by 11 bases and J by 0 bases, 11 bases remained unmatched. CDR1 is SNHLY, CDR2 FYNNEI, per germline. CDR3 sequence: CASNGAGGLNTEAFF. DNA of the CDR3: TGTGCCTCCAACGGGGCAGGGGGCCTGAACACTGAAGCTTTCTTT.

The genes are TRBV30 and TRBJ1-1; maybe TRBD1 (6 bases). Germline V lookup: CDR1 GTSNPN, CDR2 SVGIG (reference sequence). The ends were cut back, 0 bases at V and 1 base at J, with 9 bases in the middle. This CDR3 has 14 amino acids. Written as DNA, the CDR3 is TGTGCCTGGAGTGTGGGGGCGCAGAACACTGAAGCTTTCTTT. This encodes CAWSVGAQNTEAFF.

This chain uses TRBV13 with TRBJ1-1, with a possible D match to TRBD1 (5 bases). Germline V gene data show CDR1 as PRHDT and CDR2 as FYEKMQ (reference sequence). The germline V and J ends were trimmed by 5 bases and 3 bases, with 13 bases remaining between them. This CDR3 is 14 amino acids long. In DNA form, the CDR3 reads TGTGCCAGCAGCCTCGGGGGTGGGGACACTGAAGCTTTCTTT. This sequence encodes CASSLGGGDTEAFF.

This clonotype was detected many times. The J gene is TRBJ2-7, the V gene TRBV20-1; unclear D gene. This CDR3 region has 11 residues. Germline lookup yields CDR1 DFQATT and CDR2 SNEGSKA (reference sequence). Deletions cut 6 bases from V and 8 bases from J, with 14 bases between. In DNA form, the CDR3 reads TGCAGTGCCTTGGACGGATACAAGCAGTACTTC. Amino acid sequence: CSALDGYKQYF.

This clonotype occurred many times. This chain connects TRBV2 to TRBJ2-2, with 15 bases aligning to TRBD2. In germline, CDR1 is SNHLY, CDR2 FYNNEI. J was trimmed by 1 base and V by 7 bases; bases with no gene match: 13. CDR3 length: 20 amino acids. Here the CDR3 reads CASTLLPGLAGGLNTGELFF. As DNA, the CDR3 is TGTGCCAGCACTCTGCTGCCCGGACTAGCGGGAGGGCTGAACACCGGGGAGCTGTTTTTT.

As for this clonotype: A much larger clone sits a single nucleotide away, making a read error possible. This rearrangement joins TRBV7-3 to TRBJ2-3, with unresolved D. V lost 5 bases and J 1 base, leaving 19 bases between the germline ends. The CDR3 runs 17 residues. Per germline, CDR1 SGHTA and CDR2 FQGTGA. CDR3: CASSPRGPAEGTDTQYF. For the CDR3, the DNA is TGTGCCAGCAGCCCGCGAGGACCAGCAGAGGGCACAGATACGCAGTATTTT.

This clonotype was recorded at least ten times. J is TRBJ2-1 and V is TRBV9, with a tentative D call TRBD2 (6 bases). This CDR3 has 14 amino acids. Germline V gene sequence: CDR1 SGDLS, CDR2 YYNGEE. V was shortened by 2 bases and J by 6 bases, with 12 bases between the two germline ends. CDR3 residues: CASSVAGRFNEQFF. CDR3 in DNA: TGTGCCAGCAGCGTTGCGGGACGATTCAATGAGCAGTTCTTC.

This clonotype was detected ten times or more. This rearrangement joins TRBV27 to TRBJ1-1, with 12 nucleotides matching TRBD1. The CDR3 has 17 amino acids. The V gene end was trimmed by 3 bases and the J gene end by 4 bases; junction bases not matched to a gene: 9. Germline assignment: CDR1 MNHEY and CDR2 SMNVEV (reference sequence). The CDR3 region is CASSLDGTGGFLTEAFF. CDR3 nucleotide sequence: TGTGCCAGCAGTTTGGATGGGACAGGGGGCTTTCTCACTGAAGCTTTCTTT.

This clonotype was observed a few times. The chain is built from TRBV7-9 and TRBJ2-5; TRBD2 matches 7 bases. CDR1 is SEHNR, CDR2 FQNEAQ, per germline (reference sequence). V trimming: 10 bases; J trimming: 5 bases; junction bases outside the gene matches: 7. This CDR3 spans 12 amino acids. Here the CDR3 DNA reads TGTGCCATTTGGGAGCGGGGCGAGACCCAGTACTTC. It translates to CAIWERGETQYF.

The table lists this clonotype with many counts. The chain couples TRBV9 to TRBJ2-2, with TRBD1 matching 7 bases. Germline CDR1 SGDLS, CDR2 YYNGEE. V lost 3 bases to trimming and J lost 2 bases; unmatched junction nucleotides: 4. This CDR3 has 15 amino acids. CDR3 DNA: TGTGCCAGCAGCGGAACAGGGGTCAACACCGGGGAGCTGTTTTTT. Protein product: CASSGTGVNTGELFF. The full variable domain, in which reference TRBV9 and TRBJ2-2 provide the parts outside the CDR3, is DSGVTQTPKHLITATGQRVTLRCSPRSGDLSVYWYQQSLDQGLQFLIQYYNGEERAKGNILERFSAQQFPDLHSELNLSSLELGDSALYFCASSGTGVNTGELFFGEGSRLTVL.

This clonotype was counted many times. The genes are TRBV30 and TRBJ2-7, with TRBD2 matching over 8 bases. The V gene end was trimmed by 0 bases and the J gene end by 4 bases; junction bases not matched to a gene: 8. CDR1 is GTSNPN and CDR2 is SVGIG in the germline V gene (reference sequence). This CDR3 has 15 amino acids. CDR3: CAWSVAGLAGYEQYF. The CDR3 nucleotides read TGTGCCTGGAGTGTGGCGGGGCTAGCGGGTTACGAGCAGTACTTC.

The rearrangement joins TRBV7-9 to TRBJ2-3; TRBD1 matches at 8 bases. Trimming cost V 5 bases and J 1 base; bases outside gene matches: 5. The germline V gene has CDR1 SEHNR and CDR2 FQNEAQ (reference sequence). This CDR3 is 15 amino acids long. This chain's CDR3 is CASSPGQGGTDTQYF. CDR3 sequence (DNA): TGTGCCAGCAGCCCCGGACAGGGTGGCACAGATACGCAGTATTTT. The complete variable domain, with remaining parts taken from reference TRBV7-9 and TRBJ2-3, reads DTGVSQNPRHKITKRGQNVTFRCDPISEHNRLYWYRQTLGQGPEFLTYFQNEAQLEKSRLLSDRFSAERPKGSFSTLEIQRTEQGDSAMYLCASSPGQGGTDTQYFGPGTRLTVL.

This clonotype was counted at least ten times. J is TRBJ2-5 and V is TRBV25-1; D possibly corresponds to TRBD1 (6 bases). The CDR3 has 12 residues. Trimming removed 5 bases at V and 5 bases at J, with 9 bases between. Germline CDR1 is MGHDK and CDR2 is SYGVNS. CDR3 DNA: TGTGCCAGCAGTAACAGGGTGGAGACCCAGTACTTC. The encoded protein is CASSNRVETQYF.

This clonotype came up many times. This chain uses TRBV5-6 with TRBJ1-2; TRBD1 agrees at 8 bases. V lost 3 bases, J lost 6 bases, and 1 base stayed unmatched. From germline, CDR1 is SGHDT and CDR2 YYEEEE. The CDR3 is 12 amino acids. The CDR3 DNA follows: TGTGCCAGCAGCTGGGGACAGGATGGCTACACCTTC. Protein product: CASSWGQDGYTF.

This clonotype was counted at least ten times. J is TRBJ2-7 and V is TRBV6-5; 8 nucleotides line up with TRBD1. CDR1 and CDR2 from the germline V gene are MNHEY and SVGAGI. The CDR3 is 16 residues long. The J segment lost 3 bases and the V segment lost 2 bases, leaving 9 bases of the junction unmatched. The CDR3 region is CASSYPKGQGGYEQYF. Written as DNA, the CDR3 is TGTGCCAGCAGTTACCCCAAAGGACAGGGAGGCTACGAGCAGTACTTC.

This clonotype was recorded at least ten times. J is TRBJ2-7 and V is TRBV7-9; TRBD1 agrees at 7 bases. J gave up 2 bases and V 1 base, and 5 bases lay outside the gene matches. The CDR3 is 15 residues long. Germline values: CDR1 SEHNR, CDR2 FQNEAQ (reference sequence). This CDR3 reads CASSLEGRGTYEQYF. The CDR3 DNA follows: TGTGCCAGCAGCTTAGAGGGCAGGGGGACCTACGAGCAGTACTTC.

This clonotype was recorded at least ten times. The chain couples TRBV4-1 to TRBJ1-5; weak D call: TRBD1 (5 bases). CDR3 length: 13 amino acids. Germline CDR1 reads MGHRA; CDR2 reads YSYEKL. V lost 4 bases and J lost 3, with 7 bases in between. CDR3 coding DNA: TGCGCCAGCAGCCGACAGTACAATCAGCCCCAGCATTTT. Its translation is CASSRQYNQPQHF.

This clonotype was recorded many times. CDR3 region: CASRPYTGTGVFYVEQFF. CDR3 DNA: TGTGCCAGCCGACCGTATACCGGGACAGGGGTTTTCTACGTTGAGCAGTTCTTC. V gene TRBV6-2 or TRBV6-3 combines with J gene TRBJ2-1; TRBD1 matches 10 bases. CDR1 is MNHEY and CDR2 is SVGEGT in the germline V gene. With V trimmed by 8 bases and J by 9 bases, 22 bases remained unmatched. The CDR3 sequence is 18 residues long.